This T cell receptor beta chain was sequenced during a study of T cell responses to AZD1222 COVID-19 vaccine. The method was immunoSEQ multiplex PCR; TCRdb's version includes in-frame clones alone and lacks a portion of them. Of 120,000 to 150,000 clones detected, about 89% appear once; the ten largest clones hold around 2.8%. Whole-study findings and limits: Females outnumbered males among donors, who were mostly white British; clonal diversity was possibly underestimated. Sampling captured repertoires only after the peak T cell response.

From germline, CDR1 is WSHSY and CDR2 SAAADI. The CDR3 runs to 17 residues. As regards this clone: Antigen unknown. At one end, the junction sequence differs from germline, possibly due to a read error.

The chain joins TRBV10-2 to TRBJ1-6; TRBD1 matches at 10 bases. The sequence derives from an adult in good health. Material: peripheral blood, obtained on day 0 of MenACWY control vaccination. In nucleotides, the CDR3 is TGCGCCAGCAGTGAGTCTCCGGGACAGGGGACGCGGTCACCCCCCCACTTT. This encodes CASSESPGQGTRSPPHF.